A selection of T cell receptor beta chains follows, all from one sample in a study of CD4+ T cells in melanoma. Clones were read by immunoSEQ multiplex PCR, and TCRdb kept only the in-frame ones, dropping some. The sample holds about 55,000 clones, about 70% seen once. The sample comprised tumor tissue. These receptor sequences come from a human donor with melanoma. Each CDR3 is given with its conserved first and last residue. The D gene is left open where the match is weak. Size is stated for part of the rows, as once, few or many counts, or as a class when the clone is expanded.

-	TRBV4-3	TRBJ1-4	-	CASSQVEREKLFF	TGCGCCAGCAGCCAAGTAGAAAGAGAAAAACTGTTTTTT
-	TRBV7-2	TRBJ1-4	-	CASRLSRATNEKLFF	TGTGCCAGCAGGCTATCCCGGGCCACTAATGAAAAACTGTTTTTT
-	TRBV9	TRBJ1-4	-	CASSVEGNEKLFF	TGTGCCAGCAGCGTAGAGGGGAATGAAAAACTGTTTTTT
-	TRBV5-4	TRBJ2-1	TRBD1	CASSSPRDRGGGSNEQFF	TGTGCCAGCAGCTCACCCCGGGACAGGGGAGGGGGGAGCAATGAGCAGTTCTTC
few	TRBV10-3	TRBJ2-1	-	CAISDGGRDEQFF	TGTGCCATCAGTGATGGGGGGCGGGATGAGCAGTTCTTC
-	TRBV7-9	TRBJ2-7	-	CASSSGIYEQYF	TGTGCCAGCAGTTCAGGCATCTACGAGCAGTACTTC
-	TRBV4-1	TRBJ2-1	TRBD1	CASSPGTGGRYNEQFF	TGCGCCAGCAGCCCCGGGACAGGGGGCAGGTACAATGAGCAGTTCTTC
few	TRBV30	TRBJ2-2	-	CAYLQGTNTGELFF	TGTGCCTACCTACAGGGAACGAACACCGGGGAGCTGTTTTTT
-	TRBV27	TRBJ2-7	-	CASSLEGAYEQYF	TGTGCCAGCAGTTTAGAGGGGGCCTACGAGCAGTACTTC
-	TRBV5-6	TRBJ1-1	TRBD1	CASRNGQGARAFF	TGTGCCAGCAGGAACGGACAGGGGGCGAGAGCTTTCTTT
once	TRBV6-6	TRBJ1-1	-	CASSPGMNTEAFF	TGTGCCAGCAGTCCCGGCATGAACACTGAAGCTTTCTTT
once	TRBV19	TRBJ2-7	-	CASRLRGDSPSYEQYF	TGTGCCAGTAGGCTGAGGGGGGACAGTCCCTCCTACGAGCAGTACTTC
-	TRBV9	TRBJ2-7	-	CASSVGLSNGRRSDEQYF	TGTGCCAGCAGCGTCGGATTGAGCAATGGCCGGCGTTCGGACGAGCAGTACTTC
-	TRBV11-2	TRBJ2-7	-	CASSLGPGSSYEQYF	TGTGCCAGCAGCTTAGGGCCAGGATCATCCTACGAGCAGTACTTC
-	TRBV6-1	TRBJ1-3	-	CASRESTVTGNTIYF	TGTGCCAGCAGGGAATCCACGGTGACTGGAAACACCATATATTTT
-	TRBV5-1	TRBJ2-7	-	CASSPVGPSSYEQYF	TGCGCCAGCTCCCCCGTGGGGCCTAGCTCCTACGAGCAGTACTTC
-	TRBV5-4	TRBJ1-2	-	CASSLDGDGYTF	TGTGCCAGCAGCTTGGACGGGGATGGCTACACCTTC
many	TRBV7-8	TRBJ1-1	-	CASSLAQTEAFF	TGTGCCAGCAGCTTAGCGCAGACAGAAGCTTTCTTT
-	TRBV4-1	TRBJ2-5	-	CASSQGVTQETQYF	TGCGCCAGCAGCCAAGGGGTTACCCAAGAGACCCAGTACTTC
many	TRBV9	TRBJ1-1	-	CASSVKGGTEAFF	TGTGCCAGCAGCGTAAAGGGAGGGACTGAAGCTTTCTTT
-	TRBV7-2	TRBJ1-1	TRBD1	CASSPGTGGWFTEAFF	TGTGCCAGCAGCCCGGGGACAGGGGGCTGGTTTACTGAAGCTTTCTTT
-	TRBV5-6	TRBJ2-7	-	CASSWGGRAYEQYF	TGTGCCAGCAGCTGGGGGGGCAGAGCCTACGAGCAGTACTTC
-	TRBV15	TRBJ2-7	TRBD1	CATSRDRSSYEQYF	TGTGCCACCAGCCGGGACAGGAGCTCCTACGAGCAGTACTTC
-	TRBV19	TRBJ2-7	TRBD1	CASSSTGTGRYEQYF	TGTGCCAGTAGTAGTACCGGGACAGGGAGGTACGAGCAGTACTTC
-	TRBV28	TRBJ1-1	-	CASSRVTEAFF	TGTGCCAGCAGCAGGGTCACTGAAGCTTTCTTT
-	TRBV7-3	TRBJ2-4	-	CASSSEGGAIQYF	TGTGCCAGCAGCTCCGAGGGGGGCGCCATTCAGTACTTC
-	TRBV27	TRBJ2-7	-	CASSFSAGEQYF	TGTGCCAGCAGTTTTTCGGCTGGGGAGCAGTACTTC
-	TRBV18	TRBJ2-3	-	CASSSQGRGADTQYF	TGTGCCAGCTCATCACAGGGGAGGGGCGCAGATACGCAGTATTTT
-	TRBV12-1	TRBJ1-5	-	CASTSGKDRFNQPQHF	TGTGCCAGCACCTCGGGGAAAGACAGGTTCAATCAGCCCCAGCATTTT
-	TRBV6-1	TRBJ2-7	-	CASSLRQFYEQYF	TGTGCCAGCAGTCTAAGGCAGTTTTACGAGCAGTACTTC
-	TRBV5-4	TRBJ1-1	-	CASSPLVNTEAFF	TGTGCCAGCAGCCCATTAGTGAACACTGAAGCTTTCTTT
-	TRBV12-5	TRBJ2-5	TRBD1	CASGFYPRQGAEETQYF	TGTGCTAGTGGTTTTTACCCCAGACAGGGGGCTGAAGAGACCCAGTACTTC
-	TRBV28	TRBJ1-5	-	CASSWSPTRGLSRSQPQHF	TGTGCCAGCAGTTGGTCCCCGACGAGGGGCCTAAGTCGGAGTCAGCCCCAGCATTTT
-	TRBV29-1	TRBJ2-3	TRBD2	CSVEFAGGPSDTQYF	TGCAGCGTTGAATTTGCGGGGGGGCCGTCAGATACGCAGTATTTT
-	TRBV5-3	TRBJ1-1	-	CARSFWVTEAFF	TGTGCCAGAAGCTTCTGGGTCACTGAAGCTTTCTTT
few	TRBV6-6	TRBJ2-1	-	CASSYGAGSDEQFF	TGTGCCAGCAGTTACGGGGCGGGTAGTGATGAGCAGTTCTTC
-	TRBV9	TRBJ1-1	-	CASSVTGGGSNTEAFF	TGTGCCAGCAGCGTGACCGGGGGGGGGTCGAACACTGAAGCTTTCTTT
-	TRBV6-1	TRBJ2-7	TRBD2	CASSEGGVYEQYF	TGTGCCAGCAGTGAGGGAGGGGTCTACGAGCAGTACTTC
many	TRBV27	TRBJ1-6	TRBD1	CASRTGGWSPLHF	TGTGCCAGCAGGACAGGGGGCTGGTCACCCCTCCACTTT
-	TRBV4-1	TRBJ2-1	TRBD2	CASSQVGRGANEQFF	TGCGCCAGCAGCCAAGTCGGGCGGGGGGCCAATGAGCAGTTCTTC
-	TRBV5-1	TRBJ2-7	TRBD1	CASSPPRTGVAYEQYF	TGCGCCAGCAGCCCTCCTAGGACAGGGGTCGCCTACGAGCAGTACTTC
medium-sized	TRBV6-1	TRBJ1-1	-	CASSALVGSPEAFF	TGTGCCAGCAGTGCCCTCGTAGGTTCCCCTGAAGCTTTCTTT
-	TRBV7-8	TRBJ2-1	TRBD2	CASSLVRGGYNEQFF	TGTGCCAGCAGCTTAGTCCGCGGGGGGTACAATGAGCAGTTCTTC
many	TRBV28	TRBJ1-5	-	CASSSPGNQPQHF	TGTGCCAGCAGTTCCCCGGGAAATCAGCCCCAGCATTTT
-	TRBV7-2	TRBJ2-7	-	CASSSPGTLSYEQYF	TGTGCCAGCAGCTCCCCCGGGACACTTTCCTACGAGCAGTACTTC